Below, 20 T cell receptor beta chains from the same sample are listed, as sequenced in a study of regulatory T cells in long-lasting Graves disease. As for time point: persistent/refractory GD, antithyroid drugs over 5 years with positive TRAb. Generation of the TCR library employed RNA extracted from PBMCs. Sequencing libraries for TCR beta were prepared with iRepertoire HTBI primers and Arm-PCR of CDR3 regions. TCRdb re-called the multiplex PCR reads through MiXCR, storing one row per CDR3 protein. This table holds around 340,000 distinct CDR3 sequences, less than 20% found once. The source was peripheral blood mononuclear cells (PBMCs), collected when the disease was refractory, from a patient treated with antithyroid drugs. The receptor set was obtained from a female donor with Graves disease.

The V call is TRBV7-9, the J call TRBJ1-4; D may be TRBD1 (5 bases). CDR3 length: 15 residues. Germline-derived CDR1 and CDR2 are SEHNR and FQNEAQ (reference sequence). The V and J ends lost 5 bases and 4 bases respectively, with 14 bases between them. The CDR3 coding sequence is TGTGCCAGCAGCCCATTCCGGGACGGTAATGAAAAACTGTTTTTT. This codes for CASSPFRDGNEKLFF.

This clonotype was seen a handful of times. This rearrangement joins TRBV5-4 to TRBJ1-1; D perhaps matches TRBD1 (5 bases). CDR1 is SGHNT, CDR2 YYREEE, per germline (reference sequence). This CDR3 is 14 amino acids long. V was cut by 7 bases and J by 4 bases, with 17 bases left in between. CDR3 DNA sequence: TGTGCCAGCCTAGGGGACCAGGGTCGCACTGAAGCTTTCTTT. Its protein is CASLGDQGRTEAFF.

This clonotype appeared many times. The chain carries TRBV6-1 and TRBJ1-1; D is unresolved. The V end was cut by 7 bases, the J end by 1 base, with 16 bases between. Per the germline V gene, CDR1 is MNHNS and CDR2 is SASEGT. The length of the CDR3 is 15 residues. Here the CDR3 reads CASTYSGRWNTEAFF. CDR3 nucleotide sequence: TGTGCCAGCACCTATAGCGGGCGGTGGAACACTGAAGCTTTCTTT.

This clonotype has just a few counts. The genes are TRBV11-2 and TRBJ1-1; D is possibly TRBD1 (5 bases). CDR3 length equals 15 residues. Trimming took off 4 bases at V and 4 bases at J, with 16 bases between the two ends. Germline values: CDR1 SGHAT, CDR2 FQNNGV. The CDR3 nucleotides are TGTGCCAGCAGCTCCGGGCCAGGGATGGGCACTGAAGCTTTCTTT. The encoded protein is CASSSGPGMGTEAFF. The full variable domain, completed using reference TRBV11-2 and TRBJ1-1, is EAGVAQSPRYKIIEKRQSVAFWCNPISGHATLYWYQQILGQGPKLLIQFQNNGVVDDSQLPKDRFSAERLKGVDSTLKIQPAKLEDSAVYLCASSSGPGMGTEAFFGQGTRLTVV.

The sample holds a few counts of this clonotype. The genes are TRBV24-1 and TRBJ2-5, with TRBD1 identical over 7 bases. Unmatched junction bases numbered 6, after V lost 7 bases and J lost 2 bases. The CDR3 consists of 14 residues. Germline CDR1 reads KGHDR; CDR2 reads SFDVKD. The CDR3 sequence: CATSLGQVQETQYF. The DNA of the CDR3 is TGTGCCACCAGCCTCGGACAGGTACAAGAGACCCAGTACTTC.

In its sample, this clonotype was seen a few times. The chain uses TRBV19 and TRBJ2-2, with 12 bases identical to TRBD1. V lost 6 bases and J lost 7; bases outside the gene matches: 15. Germline CDR1 reads LNHDA; CDR2 reads SQIVND (reference sequence). The CDR3 is 18 residues long. This CDR3 is CASSQRAGTGGANGELFF. CDR3 DNA sequence: TGTGCCAGTAGCCAAAGGGCCGGGACAGGGGGCGCAAACGGGGAGCTGTTTTTT.

This clonotype occurred many times. The rearrangement links TRBV6-5 to TRBJ2-2, with D possibly TRBD1 on 7 matching bases. Trimming stripped 2 bases from V and 2 bases from J, with 15 bases between. Germline V gives CDR1 MNHEY, CDR2 SVGAGI. CDR3 length: 17 amino acids. The CDR3 nucleotides are TGTGCCAGCAGTTACCTGGAGGGGGCGCGTAACACCGGGGAGCTGTTTTTT. It codes for CASSYLEGARNTGELFF.

This chain uses TRBV27 with TRBJ1-5; D may be TRBD1 (5 bases). Trimming removed 5 bases at V and 7 bases at J, with 12 bases between. In germline, CDR1 is MNHEY, CDR2 SMNVEV (reference sequence). There are 13 residues in the CDR3. The DNA of the CDR3 is TGTGCCAGCAGTCAGGGCACTTGGCAGCCCCAGCATTTT. It yields the protein CASSQGTWQPQHF.

This clonotype was recorded a few times. The rearrangement joins TRBV5-5 to TRBJ1-2; 8 bases fit TRBD1. This CDR3 has 14 amino acids. Germline CDR1 SGHKS, CDR2 YYEKEE (reference sequence). V lost 3 bases and J lost 4; bases outside the gene matches: 5. In DNA form, the CDR3 reads TGTGCCAGCAGCTGGGGACAGGAACCCTATGGCTACACCTTC. It specifies CASSWGQEPYGYTF. Full variable domain (remainder filled in from reference TRBV5-5 and TRBJ1-2): DAGVTQSPTHLIKTRGQQVTLRCSPISGHKSVSWYQQVLGQGPQFIFQYYEKEERGRGNFPDRFSARQFPNYSSELNVNALLLGDSALYLCASSWGQEPYGYTFGSGTRLTVV.

This clonotype was found many times. The CDR3 loop is CASSYGLRGEAFF. As DNA, the CDR3 is TGTGCCAGCAGTTATGGTCTTAGGGGAGAAGCTTTCTTT. This chain connects TRBV12-3 or TRBV12-4 to TRBJ1-1; the D gene is possibly TRBD1 (5 bases). CDR3 length equals 13 residues. With 4 bases removed from V and 8 bases from J, the gap between germline ends came to 14 bases.

As to this clonotype: This may arise from a read error, as a much more abundant clone is one base away. The conserved final phenylalanine or tryptophan is absent from the CDR3, which likely points to a read error. This rearrangement joins TRBV29-1 to TRBJ1-2; the D is unclear. In germline, CDR1 is SQVTM, CDR2 ANQGSEA. V gave up 2 bases and J gave up 8 bases, with 3 bases separating them. The CDR3 length is 9 residues. The CDR3 DNA reads as TGCAGCGTTGAAAACGGCTACACCCTC. Its protein is CSVENGYTL.

This clonotype was recorded many times. This chain connects TRBV6-2 or TRBV6-3 to TRBJ1-2; D not resolved. The CDR3 covers 11 residues. Trimming left V 1 base short and J 9 bases short, with 6 bases between. Per the germline V gene, CDR1 is MNHEY and CDR2 is SVGEGT. DNA of the CDR3: TGTGCCAGCAGTTACTTTCAAAGCTACACCTTC. Residues: CASSYFQSYTF.

This clonotype appeared many times. The rearrangement joins TRBV10-3 to TRBJ1-6, with TRBD1 identical over 7 bases. Unmatched junction bases numbered 7, after V lost 7 bases and J lost 7 bases. The CDR3 consists of 14 residues. The germline V gene has CDR1 ENHRY and CDR2 SYGVKD. For the CDR3, the DNA is TGTGCCATCACTTTTGGACAGGACAATTCACCCCTCCACTTT. It translates to CAITFGQDNSPLHF.

Many counts were recorded for this clonotype. This chain joins TRBV28 and TRBJ2-7; possible D gene TRBD1, 6 bases. The CDR3 loop spans 12 amino acids. Per the germline V gene, CDR1 is MDHEN and CDR2 is SYDVKM. Trimming left V 3 bases short and J 12 bases short, with 15 bases between. Here the CDR3 reads CASSFFEQGLYF. In nucleotides, the CDR3 is TGTGCCAGCAGTTTTTTCGAACAGGGCCTGTACTTC.

This clonotype showed up just a few times. The chain recombines TRBV27 with TRBJ1-5; 11 nucleotides agree with TRBD1. The length of the CDR3 is 15 residues. The V and J ends lost 6 bases and 6 bases, in that order; junction bases with no gene match: 7. Germline-derived CDR1 and CDR2 are MNHEY and SMNVEV (reference sequence). The CDR3 nucleotides are TGTGCCAGCAGCCCTGGGACAGGGGGGGGTCAGCCCCAGCATTTT. Translated, it gives CASSPGTGGGQPQHF.

The table lists this clonotype with a count of one. This sequence is one base from a far larger clone and is likely a read error. This chain links TRBV2 with TRBJ2-7; no reliable D call. The CDR3 is 13 amino acids. The germline CDR1 and CDR2 sequences are SNHLY and FYNNEI. Between the trimmed V and J ends, which lost 3 bases and 3 bases, there was a span of 9 bases. The CDR3 spells CASSDPFSYEQYF. DNA of the CDR3: TGTGCCAGCAGTGACCCTTTCAGCTACGAGCAGTACTTC.

This clonotype was seen a few times. The chain carries TRBV19 and TRBJ1-5; D gene ambiguous. The germline V and J ends were trimmed by 1 base and 1 base, with 5 bases remaining between them. This CDR3 has 14 residues. Per the germline V gene, CDR1 is LNHDA and CDR2 is SQIVND (reference sequence). The CDR3, as DNA: TGTGCCAGTAGTATAGGTATCAGCAATCAGCCCCAGCATTTT. This sequence encodes CASSIGISNQPQHF. The full variable domain, with the rest looked up from reference TRBV19 and TRBJ1-5, is DGGITQSPKYLFRKEGQNVTLSCEQNLNHDAMYWYRQDPGQGLRLIYYSQIVNDFQKGDIAEGYSVSREKKESFPLTVTSAQKNPTAFYLCASSIGISNQPQHFGDGTRLSIL.

This clonotype was seen more than once but under ten times. This rearrangement joins TRBV5-1 to TRBJ1-1, with D perhaps TRBD1 (5 bases). Per germline, CDR1 SGHRS and CDR2 YFSETQ. The V gene lost 0 bases and the J gene lost 11 bases, with 14 bases spanning the gap. CDR3 length: 13 amino acids. The CDR3 nucleotides are TGCGCCAGCAGCTTGGAAGAGGGACGGGGGGCTTTCTTT. Translated, it gives CASSLEEGRGAFF.

This clonotype turned up a few times. The genes are TRBV4-1 and TRBJ2-3; D unresolved. Germline loops: CDR1 MGHRA, CDR2 YSYEKL. V lost 1 base to trimming and J lost 1 base, with 6 bases between them. The CDR3 covers 14 residues. The CDR3 here is CASSQVMGTDTQYF. In DNA, the CDR3 is TGCGCCAGCAGCCAAGTTATGGGCACAGATACGCAGTATTTT.

Many counts were recorded for this clonotype. The rearrangement joins TRBV29-1 to TRBJ2-5; no definite D call. Trimming removed 3 bases from V and 4 bases from J, with 15 bases in between. The CDR3 is 14 amino acids. Germline V gene data show CDR1 as SQVTM and CDR2 as ANQGSEA. The CDR3 sequence: CSVDGGTRGETQYF. The CDR3 region has the DNA TGCAGCGTTGACGGTGGTACAAGAGGAGAGACCCAGTACTTC.